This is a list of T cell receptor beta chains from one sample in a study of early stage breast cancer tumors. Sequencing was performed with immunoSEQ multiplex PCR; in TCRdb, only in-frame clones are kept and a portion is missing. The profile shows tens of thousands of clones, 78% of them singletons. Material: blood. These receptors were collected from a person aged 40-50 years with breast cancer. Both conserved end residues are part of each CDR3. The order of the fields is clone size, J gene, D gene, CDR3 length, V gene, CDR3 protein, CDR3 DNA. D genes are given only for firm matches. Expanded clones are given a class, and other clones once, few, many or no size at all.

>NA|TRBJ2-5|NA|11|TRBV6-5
CASSYSETQYF
TGTGCCAGCAGTTACTCGGAGACCCAGTACTTC
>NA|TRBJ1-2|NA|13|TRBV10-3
CAISSDRDYGYTF
TGTGCCATCAGCTCTGATCGAGACTATGGCTACACCTTC
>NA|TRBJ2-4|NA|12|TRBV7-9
CASSLRLTELYF
TGTGCCAGCAGCTTAAGGTTGACCGAATTGTACTTC
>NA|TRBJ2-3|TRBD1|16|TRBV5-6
CASSLDPGQPAGGQYF
TGTGCCAGCAGCTTGGATCCCGGACAGCCAGCAGGGGGACAGTATTTT
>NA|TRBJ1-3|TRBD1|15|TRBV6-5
CASSRQGASGNTIYF
TGTGCCAGCAGTCGACAGGGAGCCTCTGGAAACACCATATATTTT
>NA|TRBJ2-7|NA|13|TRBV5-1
CASSSPPTYEQYF
TGCGCCAGCAGCTCTCCCCCCACCTACGAGCAGTACTTC
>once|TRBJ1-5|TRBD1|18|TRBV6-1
CASSGSTGGGYSNQPQHF
TGTGCCAGCAGTGGCTCGACAGGGGGGGGTTATAGCAATCAGCCCCAGCATTTT
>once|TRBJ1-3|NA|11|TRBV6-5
CASRFGNTIYF
TGTGCCAGCAGATTTGGAAACACCATATATTTT
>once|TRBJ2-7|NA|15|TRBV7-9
CASSPRDSKGHEQYF
TGTGCCAGCAGCCCCCGGGACTCCAAAGGCCACGAGCAGTACTTC
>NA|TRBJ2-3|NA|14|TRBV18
CASSPRSSTDTQYF
TGTGCCAGCTCACCACGGTCCAGCACAGATACGCAGTATTTT
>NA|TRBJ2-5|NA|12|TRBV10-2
CASSELGETQYF
TGCGCCAGCAGTGAGTTGGGGGAGACCCAGTACTTC
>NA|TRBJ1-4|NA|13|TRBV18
CASSRGRQEKLFF
TGTGCCAGCTCACGGGGACGGCAGGAAAAACTGTTTTTT
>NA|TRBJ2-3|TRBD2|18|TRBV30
CAWSPPLGLALSTDTQYF
TGTGCCTGGAGTCCACCCCTCGGACTAGCGCTGAGCACAGATACGCAGTATTTT
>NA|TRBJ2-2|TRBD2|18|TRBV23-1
CASSQSFVASGGTGELFF
TGCGCCAGCAGTCAATCGTTCGTAGCTAGCGGGGGCACCGGGGAGCTGTTTTTT
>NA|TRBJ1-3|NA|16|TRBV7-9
CASSLNRALSGNTIYF
TGTGCCAGCAGCTTAAACAGGGCGCTCTCTGGAAACACCATATATTTT
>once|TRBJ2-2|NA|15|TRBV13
CASRFGVGGTGELFF
TGTGCCAGCAGATTTGGGGTCGGGGGCACCGGGGAGCTGTTTTTT
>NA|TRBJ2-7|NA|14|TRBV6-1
CASSEGQASYEQYF
TGTGCCAGCAGTGAAGGACAGGCCTCCTACGAGCAGTACTTC
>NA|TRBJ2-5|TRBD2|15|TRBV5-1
CASRPSGSRRETQYF
TGCGCCAGCAGGCCTAGCGGGAGCCGAAGGGAGACCCAGTACTTC
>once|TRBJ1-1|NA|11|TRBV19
CASTVNTEAFF
TGTGCCAGTACGGTGAACACTGAAGCTTTCTTT
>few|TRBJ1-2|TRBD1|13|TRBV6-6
CASSRTGDYGYTF
TGTGCCAGCTCCCGGACAGGTGACTATGGCTACACCTTC
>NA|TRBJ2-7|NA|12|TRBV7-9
CATRPGPGEQYF
TGTGCCACCCGCCCGGGGCCGGGCGAGCAGTACTTC
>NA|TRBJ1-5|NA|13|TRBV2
CASSPDSNQPQHF
TGTGCCAGCAGCCCGGATAGCAATCAGCCCCAGCATTTT
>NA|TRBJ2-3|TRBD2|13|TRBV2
CASKGLAADTQYF
TGTGCCAGCAAGGGACTAGCGGCGGATACGCAGTATTTT
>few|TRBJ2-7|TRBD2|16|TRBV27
CASSLFPPREPYEQYF
TGTGCCAGCAGTTTATTCCCTCCGCGGGAGCCCTACGAGCAGTACTTC
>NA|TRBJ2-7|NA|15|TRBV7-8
CASSKPAGSPYEQYF
TGTGCCAGCAGCAAACCCGCGGGATCCCCCTACGAGCAGTACTTC
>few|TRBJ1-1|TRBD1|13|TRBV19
CASSIQGVAEAFF
TGTGCCAGTAGTATACAGGGGGTCGCTGAAGCTTTCTTT
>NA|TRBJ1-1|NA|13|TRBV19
CASNGQWNTEAFF
TGTGCCAGTAACGGACAGTGGAACACTGAAGCTTTCTTT
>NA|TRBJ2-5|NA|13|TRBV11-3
CASSQGPPETQYF
TGTGCCAGCAGCCAGGGTCCCCCGGAGACCCAGTACTTC
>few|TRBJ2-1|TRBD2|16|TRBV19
CASSPGLAGGNNEQFF
TGTGCCAGTAGTCCCGGACTAGCGGGAGGCAATAATGAGCAGTTCTTC
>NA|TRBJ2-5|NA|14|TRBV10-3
CAISEVGQKETQYF
TGTGCCATCAGTGAGGTCGGACAGAAAGAGACCCAGTACTTC
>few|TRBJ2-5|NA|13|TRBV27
CASSPTGIGTQYF
TGTGCCAGCAGCCCGACGGGGATCGGGACCCAGTACTTC
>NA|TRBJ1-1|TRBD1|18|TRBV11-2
CASSLVGPGQGAWTEAFF
TGTGCCAGCAGCTTAGTAGGGCCCGGACAGGGGGCTTGGACTGAAGCTTTCTTT
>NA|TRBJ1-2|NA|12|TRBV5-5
CASRRDTYGYTF
TGTGCCAGTCGACGGGACACTTATGGCTACACCTTC
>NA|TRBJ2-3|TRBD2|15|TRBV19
CASSIGGGQQDTQYF
TGTGCCAGTAGTATAGGCGGGGGGCAACAAGATACGCAGTATTTT
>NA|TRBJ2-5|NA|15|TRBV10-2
CASSGLGPYHETQYF
TGCGCCAGCAGTGGCCTTGGGCCCTACCATGAGACCCAGTACTTC
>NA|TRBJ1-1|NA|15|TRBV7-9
CASVFRGGTNTEAFF
TGTGCCAGCGTATTCCGAGGAGGGACGAACACTGAAGCTTTCTTT
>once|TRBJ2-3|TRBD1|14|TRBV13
CASSTRQGADTQYF
TGTGCCAGCAGCACCCGACAGGGGGCAGATACGCAGTATTTT
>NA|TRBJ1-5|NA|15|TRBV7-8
CASSPQGNSNQPQHF
TGTGCCAGCAGCCCCCAGGGGAATAGCAATCAGCCCCAGCATTTT
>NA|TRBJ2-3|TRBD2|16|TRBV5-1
CASSLGTSGTSDTQYF
TGCGCCAGCAGCTTGGGGACTAGCGGGACATCAGATACGCAGTATTTT
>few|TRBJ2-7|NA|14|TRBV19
CASRRAVTSYEQYF
TGTGCCAGTCGGAGAGCGGTTACTTCCTACGAGCAGTACTTC
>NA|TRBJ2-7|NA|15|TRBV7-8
CASSEIRLLSYEQYF
TGTGCCAGCAGCGAAATAAGGCTCCTATCCTACGAGCAGTACTTC
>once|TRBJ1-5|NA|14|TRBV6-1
CASSEGSINQPQHF
TGTGCCAGCAGTGAAGGCAGTATCAATCAGCCCCAGCATTTT
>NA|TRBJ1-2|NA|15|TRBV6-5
CASSTRQNKNYGYTF
TGTGCCAGCAGTACCCGACAGAATAAGAACTATGGCTACACCTTC
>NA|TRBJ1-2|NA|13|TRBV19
CASRISPNYGYTF
TGTGCCAGTAGAATATCCCCTAACTATGGCTACACCTTC
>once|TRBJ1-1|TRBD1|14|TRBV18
CASSLQLQGAEAFF
TGTGCCAGCTCACTACAACTACAGGGGGCTGAAGCTTTCTTT
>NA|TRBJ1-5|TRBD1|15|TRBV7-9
CASSTTGGTVQPQHF
TGTGCCAGCAGCACCACAGGGGGAACGGTGCAGCCCCAGCATTTT
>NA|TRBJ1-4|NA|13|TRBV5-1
CASSLSEHEKLFF
TGCGCCAGCAGCTTGTCCGAACATGAAAAACTGTTTTTT
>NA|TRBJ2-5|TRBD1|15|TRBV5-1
CASKTRQGAGETQYF
TGCGCCTCCAAAACTCGACAGGGGGCGGGGGAGACCCAGTACTTC
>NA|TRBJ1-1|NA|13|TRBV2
CASSEDSNTEAFF
TGTGCCAGCAGTGAAGACTCGAACACTGAAGCTTTCTTT
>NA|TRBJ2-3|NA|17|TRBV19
CASSMPRRGPSTDTQYF
TGTGCCAGTAGTATGCCCCGAAGGGGACCTAGCACAGATACGCAGTATTTT
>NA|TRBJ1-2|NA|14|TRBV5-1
CANSLDPKEYGYTF
TGCGCCAACAGCCTCGACCCAAAGGAGTATGGCTACACCTTC
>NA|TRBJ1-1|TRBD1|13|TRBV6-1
CASNDRAGTEAFF
TGTGCCAGCAATGACAGGGCGGGCACTGAAGCTTTCTTT
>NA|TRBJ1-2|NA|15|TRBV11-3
CASSLDPQFNYGYTF
TGTGCCAGCAGCTTAGATCCTCAGTTTAACTATGGCTACACCTTC
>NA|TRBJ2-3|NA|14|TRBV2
CASSEGLAADTQYF
TGTGCCAGCAGTGAAGGTCTAGCTGCAGATACGCAGTATTTT
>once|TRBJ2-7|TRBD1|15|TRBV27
CASSFTGTGWREQYF
TGTGCCAGCAGTTTCACCGGGACAGGGTGGCGGGAGCAGTACTTC
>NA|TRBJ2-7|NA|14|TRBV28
CASSGIPDGYEQYF
TGTGCCAGCAGCGGTATCCCCGATGGCTACGAGCAGTACTTC
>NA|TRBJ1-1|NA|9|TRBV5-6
CASSPEAFF
TGTGCCAGCAGCCCGGAAGCTTTCTTT
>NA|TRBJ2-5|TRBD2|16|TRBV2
CATSPGTSGSRETQYF
TGTGCCACCTCTCCCGGGACTAGCGGGAGTCGGGAGACCCAGTACTTC
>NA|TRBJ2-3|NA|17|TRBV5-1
CASSLVRGAFGTDTQYF
TGCGCCAGCAGCTTGGTTCGGGGGGCATTCGGCACAGATACGCAGTATTTT
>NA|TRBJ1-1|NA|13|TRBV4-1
CASSQEGHTEAFF
TGCGCCAGCAGCCAAGAAGGACACACTGAAGCTTTCTTT